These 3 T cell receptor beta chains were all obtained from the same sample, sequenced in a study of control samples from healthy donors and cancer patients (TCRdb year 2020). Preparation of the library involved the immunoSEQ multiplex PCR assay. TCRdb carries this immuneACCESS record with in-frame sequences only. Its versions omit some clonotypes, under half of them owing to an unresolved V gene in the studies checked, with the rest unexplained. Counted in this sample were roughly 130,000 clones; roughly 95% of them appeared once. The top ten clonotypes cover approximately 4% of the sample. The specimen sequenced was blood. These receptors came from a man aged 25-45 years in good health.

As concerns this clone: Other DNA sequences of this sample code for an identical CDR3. The CDR3 loop reads CASSTGGNTEAFF. Here the CDR3 DNA reads TGTGCCAGTAGTACAGGGGGGAATACTGAAGCTTTCTTT. The chain has TRBV19 and TRBJ1-1, with 7 nucleotides matching TRBD1. CDR3 size: 13 residues. Germline CDR1 LNHDA, CDR2 SQIVND (reference sequence). V trimming: 4 bases; J trimming: 5 bases; junction bases outside the gene matches: 4.

In nucleotides, the CDR3 is TGCGCCAGCAGCCAATCGGGACAGCTCTATGGCTACACCTTC. This translates into CASSQSGQLYGYTF. V usage is TRBV4-3 and J usage is TRBJ1-2, with 7 bases aligning to TRBD1. The V gene end was trimmed by 2 bases and the J gene end by 4 bases; junction bases not matched to a gene: 4. The CDR3 contains 14 residues. CDR1 is LGHNA and CDR2 is YSLEER in the germline V gene.

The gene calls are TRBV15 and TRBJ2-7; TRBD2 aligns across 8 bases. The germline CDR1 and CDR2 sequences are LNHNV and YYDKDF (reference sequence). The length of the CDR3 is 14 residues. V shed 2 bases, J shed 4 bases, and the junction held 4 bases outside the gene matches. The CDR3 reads CATSRSLAGYEQYF. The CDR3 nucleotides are TGTGCCACCAGCAGATCCTTAGCGGGGTACGAGCAGTACTTC.